These T cell receptor beta chains were read from a single sample in a study of cytomegalovirus exposure and HLA in healthy donors. Sequencing used immunoSEQ multiplex PCR; TCRdb keeps in-frame clones, though not all of them. This sample has fewer than 250,000 clones, with under 85% found just once. The sequencing sample was made of PBMCs. These receptors were obtained from a woman aged 50 to 65 in good health and CMV-seropositive. CDR3s include the opening cysteine and the closing phenylalanine or tryptophan. A D gene is named only where the DNA matches it firmly. Size is stated for part of the rows, as once, few or many counts, or as a class when the clone is expanded.

J: TRBJ1-2; size: NA; D: TRBD1; V: TRBV7-9; CDR3: CASSLGQGALDYGYTF; DNA: TGTGCCAGCAGCTTAGGGCAGGGGGCTCTAGACTATGGCTACACCTTC
J: TRBJ1-6; size: NA; D: TRBD1; V: TRBV27; CDR3: CASSGDRGRVLHF; DNA: TGTGCCAGCAGTGGGGACAGGGGGCGCGTCCTCCACTTT
J: TRBJ2-1; size: NA; D: TRBD1; V: TRBV4-1; CDR3: CASSQATGTAHKEQFF; DNA: TGCGCCAGCAGCCAGGCAACCGGGACAGCGCATAAGGAGCAGTTCTTC
J: TRBJ2-1; size: NA; D: TRBD1; V: TRBV7-3; CDR3: CASSLSGQGVNEQFF; DNA: TGTGCCAGCAGCTTATCAGGACAGGGAGTCAATGAGCAGTTCTTC
J: TRBJ1-5; size: NA; D: NA; V: TRBV18; CDR3: CASGGGLDQPQHF; DNA: TGTGCCAGCGGGGGGGGGCTGGATCAGCCCCAGCATTTT
J: TRBJ2-3; size: NA; D: NA; V: TRBV2; CDR3: CASRRGIASLTDTQYF; DNA: TGTGCCAGCAGAAGAGGGATAGCATCCCTCACAGATACGCAGTATTTT
J: TRBJ2-2; size: NA; D: TRBD1; V: TRBV7-2; CDR3: CASSLDRGNTGELFF; DNA: TGTGCCAGCAGCTTAGACAGGGGGAACACCGGGGAGCTGTTTTTT
J: TRBJ1-5; size: few; D: NA; V: TRBV6-6; CDR3: CASRLRVNQPQHF; DNA: TGTGCCAGCAGGCTCAGGGTCAATCAGCCCCAGCATTTT
J: TRBJ1-4; size: NA; D: TRBD1; V: TRBV7-2; CDR3: CASSKTGLDNEKLFF; DNA: TGTGCCAGCAGCAAGACAGGGCTTGATAATGAAAAACTGTTTTTT
J: TRBJ1-2; size: NA; D: NA; V: TRBV7-9; CDR3: CASSLATRLGEGYTF; DNA: TGTGCCAGCAGCTTAGCGACCAGACTCGGTGAGGGCTACACCTTC
J: TRBJ1-1; size: NA; D: NA; V: TRBV28; CDR3: CASRIQASSTEAFF; DNA: TGTGCCAGCAGGATACAGGCTTCGAGCACTGAAGCTTTCTTT
J: TRBJ2-5; size: NA; D: NA; V: TRBV18; CDR3: CASSPSRGATETQYF; DNA: TGTGCCAGCTCACCAAGCCGGGGGGCCACAGAGACCCAGTACTTC
J: TRBJ2-3; size: NA; D: NA; V: TRBV4-3; CDR3: CASSQEIAVGDTQYF; DNA: TGCGCCAGCAGCCAAGAAATAGCGGTTGGAGATACGCAGTATTTT
J: TRBJ2-7; size: NA; D: TRBD2; V: TRBV28; CDR3: CASSLPGRGGYEQYF; DNA: TGTGCCAGCAGCCTGCCGGGGCGGGGGGGTTACGAGCAGTACTTC
J: TRBJ1-4; size: NA; D: TRBD1; V: TRBV6-5; CDR3: CASSPGTGHEKLFF; DNA: TGTGCCAGCAGCCCCGGGACAGGGCATGAAAAACTGTTTTTT